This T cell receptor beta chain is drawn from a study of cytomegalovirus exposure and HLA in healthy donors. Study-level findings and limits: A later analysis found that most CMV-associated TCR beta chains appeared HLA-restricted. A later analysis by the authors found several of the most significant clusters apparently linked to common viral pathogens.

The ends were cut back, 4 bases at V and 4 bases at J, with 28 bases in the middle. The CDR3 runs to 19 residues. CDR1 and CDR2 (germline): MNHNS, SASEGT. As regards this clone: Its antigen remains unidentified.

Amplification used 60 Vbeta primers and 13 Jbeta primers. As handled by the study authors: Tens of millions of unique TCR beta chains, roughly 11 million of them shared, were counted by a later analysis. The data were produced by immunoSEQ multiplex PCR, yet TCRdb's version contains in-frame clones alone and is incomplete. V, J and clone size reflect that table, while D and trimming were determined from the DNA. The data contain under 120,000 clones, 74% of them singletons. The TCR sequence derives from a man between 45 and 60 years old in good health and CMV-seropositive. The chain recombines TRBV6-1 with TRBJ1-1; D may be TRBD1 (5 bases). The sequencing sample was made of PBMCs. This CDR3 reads CASSAYGGGVRLSSTEAFF. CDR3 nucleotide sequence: TGTGCCAGCAGTGCGTATGGTGGAGGGGTGAGGTTAAGTAGCACTGAAGCTTTCTTT.